This T cell receptor beta chain was identified in a study of cytomegalovirus exposure and HLA in healthy donors. This clone was seen just once. Its antigen is not known. Healthy bone marrow donors formed the donor group. General study results and limits: TCR beta V- and J-gene trimming, according to a later analysis, was linked to a missense DCLRE1C variant.

Amplification used 60 Vbeta primers and 13 Jbeta primers. TCRdb's table, derived via immunoSEQ multiplex PCR, lists solely in-frame clones and lacks some. The table shows some 38,000 clones, with 53% occurring only once. This TCR derives from a woman aged 40 to 55 in good health and CMV-seropositive. Specimen: PBMCs.

The CDR3 bases are TGTGCCAGCAGCTTCAGGGTCGGGACAGGTATTTCACCCCTCCACTTT. This gives the protein CASSFRVGTGISPLHF. This chain links TRBV5-6 with TRBJ1-6; 8 bases are a match to TRBD1. The V segment lost 2 bases and the J segment 9 bases; nucleotides outside the gene matches: 10. The CDR3 totals 16 residues. Per germline, CDR1 SGHDT and CDR2 YYEEEE.